The 9 T cell receptor beta chains below come from one sample, sequenced in a study of blood T cell repertoires in COVID-19. Sequencing used immunoSEQ multiplex PCR; TCRdb keeps in-frame clones, though not all of them. The data hold 50,000 to 75,000 clones, with roughly 91% observed a single time. Sequenced input: peripheral blood. Receptors were obtained from a human donor in a cohort sampled during active COVID-19.

The V call is TRBV9, the J call TRBJ2-7; the match to TRBD1 covers 9 bases. The CDR3 consists of 15 residues. Losses at the gene ends were 0 bases for V and 7 bases for J; bases not matched to a gene: 8. CDR1 and CDR2 from the germline V gene are SGDLS and YYNGEE. The CDR3 nucleotides read TGTGCCAGCAGCGTAGGGACAGGGGTTCTTGGGGAGCAGTACTTC. This encodes CASSVGTGVLGEQYF. Full variable domain (rest looked up from reference TRBV9 and TRBJ2-7): DSGVTQTPKHLITATGQRVTLRCSPRSGDLSVYWYQQSLDQGLQFLIQYYNGEERAKGNILERFSAQQFPDLHSELNLSSLELGDSALYFCASSVGTGVLGEQYFGPGTRLTVT.

The chain uses TRBV10-3 and TRBJ2-7; TRBD1 agrees at 9 bases. Germline-derived CDR1 and CDR2 are ENHRY and SYGVKD. Unmatched junction bases numbered 4, after V lost 4 bases and J lost 3 bases. There are 14 residues in the CDR3. The CDR3 region is CAISAGQGGYEQYF. The CDR3, as DNA: TGTGCCATCAGTGCGGGACAGGGAGGCTACGAGCAGTACTTC.

This sequence joins TRBV6-4 and TRBJ2-3; 8 bases map to TRBD2. J was trimmed by 0 bases and V by 6 bases; bases with no gene match: 5. The CDR3 spans 15 residues. Germline V gene sequence: CDR1 MRHNA, CDR2 SNTAGT. CDR3 in amino acids: CASRLLAASTDTQYF. The CDR3 bases are TGTGCCAGCAGGCTACTAGCGGCTAGCACAGATACGCAGTATTTT.

The chain has TRBV5-1 and TRBJ2-1; 7 nucleotides match TRBD1. Unmatched junction bases numbered 3, after V lost 4 bases and J lost 5 bases. The V gene's germline CDR1 is SGHRS and CDR2 YFSETQ. CDR3 size: 13 residues. CDR3 nucleotide sequence: TGCGCCAGCAGCCTGGGGACAGACAATGAGCAGTTCTTC. As protein: CASSLGTDNEQFF.

The chain is built from TRBV6-1 and TRBJ2-3; possible D gene TRBD1, 5 bases. CDR3 length: 18 residues. The V end lost 3 bases, the J end lost 0 bases, and 19 bases lay between the germline ends. Germline-derived CDR1 and CDR2 are MNHNS and SASEGT. As DNA, the CDR3 is TGTGCCAGCAGTGATCTTTTTCCAGGGATAACTAGCACAGATACGCAGTATTTT. This sequence encodes CASSDLFPGITSTDTQYF.

The V gene is TRBV19, the J gene TRBJ1-5; 9 nucleotides agree with TRBD1. The CDR3 has 13 residues. V was pared by 8 bases and J by 6 bases, with 5 bases of the junction left unmatched. The germline CDR1 and CDR2 sequences are LNHDA and SQIVND (reference sequence). CDR3 DNA sequence: TGTGCCAGTCTACAGGGGGCCTTTCAGCCCCAGCATTTT. This gives the protein CASLQGAFQPQHF.

The chain joins TRBV27 to TRBJ1-2; 9 nucleotides align to TRBD1. CDR1 MNHEY and CDR2 SMNVEV come from the germline V gene (reference sequence). The CDR3 contains 15 residues. Trimming at V came to 4 bases and at J to 2 bases, leaving 5 bases not matched to a gene. The CDR3 nucleotides are TGTGCCAGCAGTTCGTCCGGGACAGGGAACTATGGCTACACCTTC. This gives the protein CASSSSGTGNYGYTF.

This rearrangement joins TRBV5-6 to TRBJ2-1, with 7 bases lining up with TRBD1. The CDR3 has 13 residues. V lost 5 bases to trimming and J lost 6 bases; unmatched junction nucleotides: 5. Germline CDR1 reads SGHDT; CDR2 reads YYEEEE. Written as DNA, the CDR3 is TGTGCCAGCAGTTTAGACAGGGTCAATGAGCAGTTCTTC. It codes for CASSLDRVNEQFF.

This sequence joins TRBV10-3 and TRBJ2-1; possible D gene TRBD2, 6 bases. CDR1 and CDR2 from the germline V gene are ENHRY and SYGVKD. The V and J ends lost 6 bases and 3 bases respectively, with 12 bases between them. CDR3 length: 14 residues. CDR3 in amino acids: CAIRRGTNYNEQFF. CDR3 sequence (DNA): TGTGCCATCAGACGCGGGACCAACTACAATGAGCAGTTCTTC.